One and the same sample provided the 9 T cell receptor beta chains below, sequenced in a study of cytomegalovirus exposure and HLA in healthy donors. The PCR made use of 60 Vbeta and 13 Jbeta primers. TCRdb's copy holds only in-frame clones and misses some; the assay was immunoSEQ multiplex PCR. The table lists approximately 160,000 clones, roughly 72% of them singletons. What was sequenced was PBMCs. These receptors all come from a middle-aged man in good health and CMV-seronegative.

The chain recombines TRBV28 with TRBJ2-5, with 9 nucleotides matching TRBD2. The last part of the DNA fits TRBJ2-7 better; the J call may be wrong. The CDR3 is made up of 15 amino acids. Per the germline V gene, CDR1 is MDHEN and CDR2 is SYDVKM. The CDR3 protein is CASSLSTSGDYEQYF. The DNA of the CDR3 is TGTGCCAGCAGTTTGTCGACTAGCGGTGACTACGAGCAGTACTTC.

This chain links TRBV27 with TRBJ2-2; TRBD2 matches at 11 bases. The CDR3 has 18 amino acids. Germline V gene data show CDR1 as MNHEY and CDR2 as SMNVEV (reference sequence). V gave up 0 bases and J gave up 6 bases; unmatched junction bases: 9. The CDR3 DNA follows: TGTGCCAGCAGTTTATCCCCTGCTAGCGGGGGGTACCCCGGGGAGCTGTTTTTT. Translating gives CASSLSPASGGYPGELFF.

V gene TRBV2 combines with J gene TRBJ2-7, with 14 bases identical to TRBD2. Germline trimming cut 4 bases from V and 6 bases from J; bases unmatched to any gene: 11. This CDR3 contains 17 residues. Germline CDR1 reads SNHLY; CDR2 reads FYNNEI. The CDR3 nucleotides read TGTGCCAGCAGTGCAAGTTCGGGACTAGCGGGAGAAAGCGAGCAGTACGTC. Amino acids: CASSASSGLAGESEQYV.

CDR3 loop: CASRGDGELFF. In nucleotides, the CDR3 is TGTGCCAGCAGAGGGGACGGGGAGCTGTTTTTT. The V gene is TRBV2, the J gene TRBJ2-2; tentative D call: TRBD1 (5 bases). V was shortened by 6 bases and J by 7 bases, with 6 bases between the two germline ends. Germline V lookup: CDR1 SNHLY, CDR2 FYNNEI. This CDR3 comprises 11 residues.

This clone was seen only a few times. CDR3 residues: CASSLTYNQPQHF. The CDR3 nucleotides read TGTGCCAGCAGCTTAACGTACAATCAGCCCCAGCATTTT. The chain employs TRBV7-3 and TRBJ1-5, with D uncertain. Trimming removed 0 bases at V and 3 bases at J, with 3 bases between. Germline V CDR1 and CDR2: SGHTA, FQGTGA. The CDR3 runs to 13 residues.

The CDR3 is CASSFEGVGQSSYEQYV. In DNA form, the CDR3 reads TGTGCCAGCAGCTTCGAGGGCGTCGGGCAGAGCTCCTACGAGCAGTACGTC. The V and J genes are TRBV7-2 and TRBJ2-7; maybe TRBD2 (5 bases). The CDR3 has 17 residues. CDR1 is SGHTA, CDR2 FQGNSA, per germline. V was cut by 3 bases and J by 0 bases, with 18 bases left in between.

The V gene is TRBV6-5, the J gene TRBJ2-5, with 9 nucleotides matching TRBD2. The better agreement between TRBJ2-7 and the DNA end casts doubt on the J call. The CDR3 is 15 amino acids. Germline V gene lookup returns CDR1 MNHEY and CDR2 SVGAGI. The CDR3 protein is CASSYHSGSSYEQYF. CDR3 sequence (DNA): TGTGCCAGCAGTTACCATAGCGGGAGCTCCTACGAGCAGTACTTC.

The V call is TRBV30, the J call TRBJ2-5, with a weak D call TRBD1 (6 bases). The germline V gene encodes CDR1 GTSNPN and CDR2 SVGIG (reference sequence). The CDR3 is 13 amino acids. V was shortened by 5 bases and J by 5 bases, with 15 bases between the two germline ends. CDR3 sequence: CAWGEQGFETQYF. DNA for the CDR3: TGTGCCTGGGGCGAACAGGGTTTCGAGACCCAGTACTTC.

This chain joins TRBV9 and TRBJ2-5, with TRBD2 matching 8 bases. J was trimmed by 2 bases and V by 0 bases; bases with no gene match: 3. This CDR3 spans 15 amino acids. CDR1 and CDR2 (germline): SGDLS, YYNGEE. CDR3 in DNA: TGTGCCAGCAGCGTAGTCGGGGGGGGACAAGAGACCCAGTACTTC. Amino acids: CASSVVGGGQETQYF.